Listed here are 11 T cell receptor beta chains from one sample, sequenced in a study of cytomegalovirus exposure and HLA in healthy donors. A multiplex PCR was run with 60 Vbeta primers and 13 Jbeta primers. Libraries were prepared by immunoSEQ multiplex PCR; TCRdb keeps only in-frame clonotypes and omits some of them. The profile shows about 150,000 clones, roughly 79% of them singletons. The sample was PBMCs. These receptors all come from a male donor in good health and CMV-seronegative.

V usage is TRBV2 and J usage is TRBJ2-7; the match to TRBD1 covers 7 bases. CDR1 and CDR2 (germline): SNHLY, FYNNEI. This CDR3 is built from 14 residues. Unmatched junction bases numbered 6, after V lost 7 bases and J lost 0 bases. Here the CDR3 reads CASNLGTVSYEQYF. The CDR3 DNA follows: TGTGCCAGCAACCTAGGGACAGTCTCCTACGAGCAGTACTTC.

CDR3 region: CASSSFGGYTF. In DNA, the CDR3 is TGTGCCAGCAGCTCGTTCGGTGGCTACACCTTC. The chain combines TRBV7-9 with TRBJ1-2; D gene ambiguous. The CDR3 loop spans 11 amino acids. Deletions cut 4 bases from V and 7 bases from J, with 7 bases between. The V gene's germline CDR1 is SEHNR and CDR2 FQNEAQ (reference sequence).

The chain combines TRBV4-1 with TRBJ2-7; tentatively, D is TRBD2 (6 bases). Trimming removed 3 bases from V and 2 bases from J, with 8 bases in between. CDR1 MGHRA and CDR2 YSYEKL come from the germline V gene. The CDR3 is 13 amino acids. For the CDR3, the DNA is TGCGCCAGCAGCCATCCGGGGGCCTACGAGCAGTACTTC. It yields the protein CASSHPGAYEQYF.

This clone was observed a handful of times. This chain joins TRBV6-5 and TRBJ2-7, with a possible D match to TRBD1 (5 bases). V was cut by 4 bases and J by 4 bases, with 11 bases left in between. The CDR3 runs 13 residues. The germline gives CDR1 MNHEY, CDR2 SVGAGI. This chain's CDR3 is CASSSNRQYEQYF. The CDR3 region has the DNA TGTGCCAGCAGTTCCAATAGACAGTACGAGCAGTACTTC.

This chain connects TRBV5-1 to TRBJ2-1; 11 bases match TRBD2. Germline V gene lookup returns CDR1 SGHRS and CDR2 YFSETQ. The CDR3 length is 18 residues. Germline trimming cut 3 bases from V and 3 bases from J; bases unmatched to any gene: 11. CDR3 residues: CASSSAILAGGDYNEQFF. In DNA, the CDR3 is TGCGCCAGCAGCTCAGCGATTCTAGCGGGGGGAGACTACAATGAGCAGTTCTTC.

The rearrangement links TRBV6-5 to TRBJ2-4, with no clear D. CDR3 length: 15 residues. The germline CDR1 and CDR2 sequences are MNHEY and SVGAGI. Trimming stripped 2 bases from V and 0 bases from J, with 8 bases between. CDR3 sequence reads: CASSYGGGAKNIQYF. Here the CDR3 DNA reads TGTGCCAGCAGTTACGGCGGTGGAGCCAAAAACATTCAGTACTTC.

The J gene is TRBJ2-5, the V gene TRBV10-3; maybe TRBD1 (6 bases). Germline CDR1 and CDR2: ENHRY and SYGVKD. The CDR3 is 15 residues long. V was shortened by 3 bases and J by 7 bases, with 18 bases between the two germline ends. The CDR3 is CAISDQQPGQWTQYF. The DNA of the CDR3 is TGTGCCATCAGTGACCAACAACCCGGACAGTGGACCCAGTACTTC.

The chain combines TRBV25-1 with TRBJ2-5, with TRBD2 matching 8 bases. Trimming removed 4 bases from V and 2 bases from J; junction bases left unmatched: 6. Germline V gene lookup returns CDR1 MGHDK and CDR2 SYGVNS. The CDR3 runs to 15 residues. CDR3 amino acids: CASSAAGGQQETQYF. DNA of the CDR3: TGTGCCAGCAGTGCCGCGGGGGGCCAACAAGAGACCCAGTACTTC.

The chain joins TRBV6-1 to TRBJ2-1; maybe TRBD1 (5 bases). CDR1 MNHNS and CDR2 SASEGT come from the germline V gene. Trimming took off 10 bases at V and 3 bases at J, with 13 bases between the two ends. The CDR3 covers 13 residues. CDR3 sequence: CATDSDLYNEQFF. DNA of the CDR3: TGTGCCACTGACAGCGATCTCTACAATGAGCAGTTCTTC.

This clone was counted between two and nine times. The CDR3 region has the DNA TGCGCCAGCAGCCCCTCGGGACAGTTGTACGAGCAGTACTTC. The encoded protein is CASSPSGQLYEQYF. J is TRBJ2-5 and V is TRBV5-1; TRBD1 agrees at 7 bases. The assigned J gene may be wrong: the sequence end matches TRBJ2-7 better. The CDR3 is 14 amino acids. The germline V gene encodes CDR1 SGHRS and CDR2 YFSETQ.

This clone was seen more than once but under ten times. This chain links TRBV5-6 with TRBJ2-7; D is unclear. The CDR3 totals 12 residues. Germline V CDR1 and CDR2: SGHDT, YYEEEE. V was cut by 3 bases and J by 5 bases, with 9 bases left in between. As DNA, the CDR3 is TGTGCCAGCAGCTCAGGAATACACGAGCAGTACTTC. It is translated as CASSSGIHEQYF.